The entry below gives a single TCR beta chain sequence along with its context. CD45RO-negative, CCR7-selected cells formed the naive CD8 fraction, which excluded terminally differentiated effector memory CD45RA+ cells. This specimen belongs to a study of shared clonotypes between healthy human individuals. TCRdb's table, derived via immunoSEQ multiplex PCR, lists solely in-frame clones and lacks some. The sample includes hundreds of thousands of clones, approximately 95% of them seen just once. The sequencing sample was made of naive CD8+ T cells sorted from blood. The TCR originated in a woman aged 30 to 39 in good health.

The chain's CDR3 is CASSSLTDTQYF. DNA for the CDR3: TGTGCCAGCAGCTCCCTCACAGATACGCAGTATTTT. The chain recombines TRBV11-2 with TRBJ2-3; D is ambiguous. CDR1 and CDR2 (germline): SGHAT, FQNNGV. V was trimmed by 4 bases and J by 2 bases, leaving 4 bases between them. CDR3 length: 12 residues.